The 5 T cell receptor beta chains below were found in one sample sequenced in a study of long-term antiretroviral therapy in people with HIV. The immunoSEQ assay was v3.0, run at survey level. The repertoire was sequenced with immunoSEQ multiplex PCR; TCRdb's copy has only in-frame clones and lacks some. This sample has some 29,000 clones; 70% to 90% occur once, and the top ten carry approximately 4%. Sequenced material: unsorted PBMCs, taken 0.5 years after starting antiretroviral therapy. These receptors originate from a woman aged 18-29 years with HIV.

This clone was detected once. The chain combines TRBV7-9 with TRBJ1-3; D not resolved. The CDR3 is made up of 15 amino acids. CDR1 SEHNR and CDR2 FQNEAQ come from the germline V gene (reference sequence). Trimming took 5 bases from V and 3 from J, leaving 14 bases between them. The CDR3 reads CASSPARVGGNTIYF. The CDR3 DNA sequence: TGTGCCAGCAGCCCGGCGAGAGTGGGTGGAAACACCATATATTTT.

The chain couples TRBV7-9 to TRBJ2-3; 8 bases line up with TRBD2. V was clipped by 5 bases and J by 0 bases; unmatched bases: 13. CDR3 length: 18 residues. Per the germline V gene, CDR1 is SEHNR and CDR2 is FQNEAQ (reference sequence). CDR3 in amino acids: CASSLLPPLAASTDTQYF. In DNA, the CDR3 is TGTGCCAGCAGCCTTCTACCCCCACTAGCGGCTAGCACAGATACGCAGTATTTT.

This clone turned up a few times. V usage is TRBV7-2 and J usage is TRBJ1-5; possibly TRBD1 for D (5 bases). The CDR3 has 14 residues. Looked up from germline, CDR1 is SGHTA and CDR2 is FQGNSA. The V end was cut by 5 bases, the J end by 8 bases, with 16 bases between. The CDR3 reads CASSRQTPGEPQHF. In nucleotides, the CDR3 is TGTGCCAGCAGCCGACAGACCCCGGGAGAGCCCCAGCATTTT. Complete variable domain (other parts from reference TRBV7-2 and TRBJ1-5): GAGVSQSPSNKVTEKGKDVELRCDPISGHTALYWYRQSLGQGLEFLIYFQGNSAPDKSGLPSDRFSAERTGGSVSTLTIQRTQQEDSAVYLCASSRQTPGEPQHFGDGTRLSIL.

This clone showed up just once. V and J are TRBV6-5 and TRBJ1-1; TRBD1 might be the D (6 bases). The CDR3 runs 14 residues. Per the germline V gene, CDR1 is MNHEY and CDR2 is SVGAGI. The CDR3 sequence is CAANRVGMNTEAFF. The CDR3 nucleotides read TGTGCTGCGAACAGGGTGGGAATGAACACTGAAGCTTTCTTT.

This clone was found a few times. The chain is built from TRBV9 and TRBJ2-2; TRBD2 agrees at 8 bases. The V gene's germline CDR1 is SGDLS and CDR2 YYNGEE. This CDR3 is 15 amino acids long. V trimming: 2 bases; J trimming: 4 bases; junction bases outside the gene matches: 4. The CDR3 here is CASSVSGISTGELFF. Written as DNA, the CDR3 is TGTGCCAGCAGCGTTAGCGGGATCAGCACCGGGGAGCTGTTTTTT.